This note documents a single TCR beta chain sequence. These data belong to a study of T cells in localized non-small cell lung cancer. J was trimmed by 1 base and V by 1 base; bases with no gene match: 6. The CDR3 is 17 residues long. Germline-derived CDR1 and CDR2 are MGHRA and YSYEKL. Clones were sequenced by immunoSEQ multiplex PCR, and TCRdb holds only the in-frame ones, with some missing. Of 90,000 to 95,000 clones listed, roughly 86% are singletons. The input for sequencing was peripheral blood, taken before any cancer treatment. This clonotype was obtained from a man aged 35-75 years with stage I squamous cell lung carcinoma. The chain has TRBV4-1 and TRBJ2-3; 9 nucleotides line up with TRBD2. The CDR3 sequence: CASSQGSLAGRTDTQYF. The CDR3, as DNA: TGCGCCAGCAGCCAAGGTTCCCTAGCGGGACGCACAGATACGCAGTATTTT.